This T cell receptor beta chain was retrieved from a study of cytomegalovirus exposure and HLA in healthy donors. Overall study results and limits: It was around 160 TCR beta chains that were listed as cytomegalovirus-associated.

As regards this clone: Its antigen remains unidentified.

Primers included in the PCR were 60 Vbeta and 13 Jbeta primers. Profiled with immunoSEQ multiplex PCR; TCRdb holds only in-frame clones, not every one. The sample yields roughly 200,000 clones, around 80% seen once. The sequence came from an older woman in good health and CMV-seropositive. Sequencing was performed on PBMCs.

CDR3 sequence reads: CASSFLAGEGGYEQYF. Written as DNA, the CDR3 is TGCGCCAGCAGCTTTCTAGCGGGAGAGGGGGGCTACGAGCAGTACTTC. The chain couples TRBV5-1 to TRBJ2-5; TRBD2 matches at 10 bases. The end of the DNA is better explained by TRBJ2-7, so the J call may be wrong. Per germline, CDR1 SGHRS and CDR2 YFSETQ. This CDR3 region has 16 residues.